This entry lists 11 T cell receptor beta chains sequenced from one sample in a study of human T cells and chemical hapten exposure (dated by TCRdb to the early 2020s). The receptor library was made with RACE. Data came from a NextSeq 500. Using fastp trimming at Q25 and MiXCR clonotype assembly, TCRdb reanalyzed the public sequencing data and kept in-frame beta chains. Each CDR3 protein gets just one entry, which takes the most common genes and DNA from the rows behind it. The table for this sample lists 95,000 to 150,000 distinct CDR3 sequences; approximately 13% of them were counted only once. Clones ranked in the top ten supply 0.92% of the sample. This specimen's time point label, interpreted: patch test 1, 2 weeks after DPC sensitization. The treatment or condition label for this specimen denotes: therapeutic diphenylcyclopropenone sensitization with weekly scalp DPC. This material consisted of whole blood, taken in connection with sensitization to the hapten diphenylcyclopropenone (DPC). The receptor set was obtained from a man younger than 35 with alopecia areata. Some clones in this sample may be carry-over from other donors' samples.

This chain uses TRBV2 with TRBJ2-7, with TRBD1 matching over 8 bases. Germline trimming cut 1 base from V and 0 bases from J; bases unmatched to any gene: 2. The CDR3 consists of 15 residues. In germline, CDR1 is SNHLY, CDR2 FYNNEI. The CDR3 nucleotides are TGTGCCAGCAGTGAAGTAGACAGGGGCTCCTACGAGCAGTACTTC. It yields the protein CASSEVDRGSYEQYF.

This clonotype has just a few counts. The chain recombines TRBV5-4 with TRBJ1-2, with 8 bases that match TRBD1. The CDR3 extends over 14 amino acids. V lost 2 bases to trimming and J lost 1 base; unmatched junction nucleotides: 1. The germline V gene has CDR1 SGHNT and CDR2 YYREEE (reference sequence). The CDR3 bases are TGTGCCAGCAGCTTCGACAGGGGTAACTATGGCTACACCTTC. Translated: CASSFDRGNYGYTF.

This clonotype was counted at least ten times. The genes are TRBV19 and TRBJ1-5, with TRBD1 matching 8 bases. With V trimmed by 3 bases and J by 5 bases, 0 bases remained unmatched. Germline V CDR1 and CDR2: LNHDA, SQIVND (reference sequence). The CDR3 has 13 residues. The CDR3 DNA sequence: TGTGCCAGTAGTATGACAGGGGATCAGCCCCAGCATTTT. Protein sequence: CASSMTGDQPQHF.

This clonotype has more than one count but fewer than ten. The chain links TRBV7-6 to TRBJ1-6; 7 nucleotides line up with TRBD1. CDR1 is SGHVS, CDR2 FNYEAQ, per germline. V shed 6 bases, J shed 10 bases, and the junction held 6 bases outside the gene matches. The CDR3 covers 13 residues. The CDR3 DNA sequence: TGTGCCAGCAGAGACAGGGAGGCGTCACCCCTCCACTTT. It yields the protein CASRDREASPLHF.

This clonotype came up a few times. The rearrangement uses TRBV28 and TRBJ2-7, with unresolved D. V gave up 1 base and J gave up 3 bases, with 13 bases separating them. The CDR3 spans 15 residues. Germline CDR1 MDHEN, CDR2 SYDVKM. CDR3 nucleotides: TGTGCCAGCAGTTTATCCGGGCCAGCTGACTACGAGCAGTACTTC. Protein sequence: CASSLSGPADYEQYF.

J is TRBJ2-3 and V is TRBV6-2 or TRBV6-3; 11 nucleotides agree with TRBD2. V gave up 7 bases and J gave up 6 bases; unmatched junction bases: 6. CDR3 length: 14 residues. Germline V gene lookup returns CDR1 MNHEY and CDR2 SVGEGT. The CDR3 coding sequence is TGTGCCAGCACCGTCAGACTAGCGGGGGATACGCAGTATTTT. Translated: CASTVRLAGDTQYF.

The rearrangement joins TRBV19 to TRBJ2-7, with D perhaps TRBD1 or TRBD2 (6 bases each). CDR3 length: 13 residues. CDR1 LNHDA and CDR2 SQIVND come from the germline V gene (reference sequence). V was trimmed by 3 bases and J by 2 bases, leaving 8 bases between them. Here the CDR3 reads CASSIRGPYEQYF. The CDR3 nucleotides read TGTGCCAGTAGTATCCGGGGGCCCTACGAGCAGTACTTC.

In DNA form, the CDR3 reads TGTGCCAGCAGCTTAGCTTGGACAGGGTCTTCTGGGGCCAACGTCCTGACTTTC. Translating gives CASSLAWTGSSGANVLTF. The J gene is TRBJ2-6, the V gene TRBV7-2; 8 bases are shared with TRBD1. The junction had 5 bases not matched to a gene; V was cut back by 0 bases and J by 1 base. The germline CDR1 and CDR2 sequences are SGHTA and FQGNSA. This CDR3 spans 18 amino acids.

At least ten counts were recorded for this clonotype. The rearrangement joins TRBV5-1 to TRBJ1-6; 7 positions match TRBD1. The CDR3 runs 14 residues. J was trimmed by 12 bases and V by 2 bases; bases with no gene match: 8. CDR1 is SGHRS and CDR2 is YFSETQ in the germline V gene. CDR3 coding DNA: TGCGCCAGCAGCTTCTCCGGACAGGTGGAACCCCTCCACTTT. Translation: CASSFSGQVEPLHF.

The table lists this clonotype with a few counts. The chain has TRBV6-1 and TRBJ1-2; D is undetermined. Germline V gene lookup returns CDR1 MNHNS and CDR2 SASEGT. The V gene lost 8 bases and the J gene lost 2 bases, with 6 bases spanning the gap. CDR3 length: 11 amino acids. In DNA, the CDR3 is TGTGCCAGCCTTGGCAACTATGGCTACACCTTC. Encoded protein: CASLGNYGYTF.

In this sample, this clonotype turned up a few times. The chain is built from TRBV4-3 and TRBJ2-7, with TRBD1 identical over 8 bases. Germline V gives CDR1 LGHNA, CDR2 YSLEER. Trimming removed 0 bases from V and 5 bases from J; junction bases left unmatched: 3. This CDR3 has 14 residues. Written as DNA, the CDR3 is TGCGCCAGCAGCCAAGACAGGGGGCTCGACGAGCAGTACTTC. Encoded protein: CASSQDRGLDEQYF.